This T cell receptor (beta chain) was sequenced in a study of chemoradiotherapy in HPV16-positive cancers. Across the study: Candidate HPV-specific T-cell clones and common TCR motifs came from functional assays in a couple of HPV16-positive patients.

With respect to this clone: The target antigen is unknown.

Overall study results and limits: For HPV16-positive patients, expanding HPV-responsive T cells associated with longer recurrence-free survival. Candidate HPV-specific clones and E7-related TCR motifs grew in tumor during treatment.

TCRdb keeps only in-frame clones here, not all; method: immunoSEQ multiplex PCR. The repertoire holds around 2,000 clones, with 91% as singletons. The sequenced sample was tumor tissue, obtained from a patient who underwent chemoradiotherapy. This receptor was obtained from a human donor with HPV-associated anogenital cancer.

In nucleotides, the CDR3 is TGTGCCAGCAGTATAAGCGGGGGGGCCGCAGATACGCAGTATTTT. This translates into CASSISGGAADTQYF. The rearrangement links TRBV7-3 to TRBJ2-3, with TRBD2 matching 10 bases. Germline assignment: CDR1 SGHTA and CDR2 FQGTGA. Trimming cost V 6 bases and J 4 bases; bases outside gene matches: 7. The length of the CDR3 is 15 residues.